This T cell receptor beta chain was identified during a study of blood T cells in healthy people across ages. Next came a second PCR, run for about 7 to 12 cycles, which used a sample-barcoded 5' primer along with a J-beta primer mix. Per-sample output comprised a minimum of 3 million paired-end reads containing CDR3. Using its own MiXCR run on the 5' RACE reads, TCRdb lists one record per CDR3 protein. Among over 1,200,000 distinct CDR3 sequences, 59% were seen once, and the ten largest hold 6.7%. Germline V CDR1 and CDR2: SQVTM, ANQGSEA. Trimming shortened V by 5 bases and J by 2 bases, and 13 bases separated the two germline ends. The CDR3 sequence is 13 residues long. Study observations and caveats: There was a strong correlation between TCR beta diversity and naive T cell percentage.

Of note for this clonotype: Its antigen is currently unknown.

Per-sample PBMC isolation yielded at least 6.5 million cells. Extractions gave at least 6 micrograms of total RNA per sample. The receptor's source is a man between 18 and 35 years old in good health. V gene TRBV29-1 combines with J gene TRBJ2-7; TRBD1 is a possible D gene (6 bases). Sequences were obtained from blood. The DNA of the CDR3 is TGCAGCGTTATGGTCAGGGGAGCCTACGAGCAGTACTTC. Protein sequence: CSVMVRGAYEQYF.